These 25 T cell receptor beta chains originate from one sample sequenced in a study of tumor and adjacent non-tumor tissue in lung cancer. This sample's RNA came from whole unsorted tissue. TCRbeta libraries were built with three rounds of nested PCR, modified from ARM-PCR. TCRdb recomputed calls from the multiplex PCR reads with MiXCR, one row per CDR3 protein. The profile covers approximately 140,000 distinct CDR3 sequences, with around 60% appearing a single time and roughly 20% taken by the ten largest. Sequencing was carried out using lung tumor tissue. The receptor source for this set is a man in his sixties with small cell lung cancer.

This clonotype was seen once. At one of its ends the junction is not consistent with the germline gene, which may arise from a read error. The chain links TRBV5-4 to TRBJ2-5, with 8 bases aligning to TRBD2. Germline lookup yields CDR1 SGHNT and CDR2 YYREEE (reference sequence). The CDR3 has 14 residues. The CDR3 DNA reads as TGTGCCATCAGCCCTCTAGCGGGTGCGGAGACCCAGTACTTC. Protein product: CAISPLAGAETQYF.

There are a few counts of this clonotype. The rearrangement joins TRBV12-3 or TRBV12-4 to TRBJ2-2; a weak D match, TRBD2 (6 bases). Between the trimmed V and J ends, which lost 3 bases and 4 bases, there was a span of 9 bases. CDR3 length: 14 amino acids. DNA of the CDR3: TGTGCCAGCAGTTTTGGAGGGCCCACCGGGGAGCTGTTTTTT. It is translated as CASSFGGPTGELFF.

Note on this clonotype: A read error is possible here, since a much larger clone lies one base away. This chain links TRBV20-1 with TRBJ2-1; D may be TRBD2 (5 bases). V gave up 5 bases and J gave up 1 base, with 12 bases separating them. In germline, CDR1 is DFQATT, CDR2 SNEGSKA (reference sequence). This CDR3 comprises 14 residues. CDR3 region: CSAPSGMSYNEQFF. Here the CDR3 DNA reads TGCAGTGCTCCAAGCGGTATGTCCTACAATGAGCAGTTCTTC.

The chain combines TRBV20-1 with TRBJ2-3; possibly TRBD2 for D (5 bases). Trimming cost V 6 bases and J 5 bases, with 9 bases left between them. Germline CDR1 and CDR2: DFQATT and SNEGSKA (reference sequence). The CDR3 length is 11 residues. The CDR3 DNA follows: TGCAGTGCCCCTCGGGGAGATACGCAGTATTTT. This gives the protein CSAPRGDTQYF.

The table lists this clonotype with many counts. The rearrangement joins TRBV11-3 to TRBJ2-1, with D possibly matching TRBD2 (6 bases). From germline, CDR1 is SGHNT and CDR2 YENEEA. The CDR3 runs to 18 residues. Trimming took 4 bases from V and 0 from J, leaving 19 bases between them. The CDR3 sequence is CASSSPRHGGSSYNEQFF. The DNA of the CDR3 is TGTGCCAGCAGCTCCCCAAGACACGGGGGTAGCTCCTACAATGAGCAGTTCTTC.

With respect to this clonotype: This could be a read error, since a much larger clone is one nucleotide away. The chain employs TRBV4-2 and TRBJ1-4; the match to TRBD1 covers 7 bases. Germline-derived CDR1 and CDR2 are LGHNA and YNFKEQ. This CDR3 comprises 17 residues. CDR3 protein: CASSHRTGEATNEKVFF. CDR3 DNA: TGTGCCAGCAGCCACCGGACAGGCGAAGCAACTAATGAAAAAGTGTTTTTT.

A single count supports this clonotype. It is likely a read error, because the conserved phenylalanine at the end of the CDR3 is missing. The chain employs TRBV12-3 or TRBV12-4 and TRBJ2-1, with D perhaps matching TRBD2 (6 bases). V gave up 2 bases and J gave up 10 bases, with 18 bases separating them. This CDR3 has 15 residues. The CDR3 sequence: CASSLYQWESGEQFL. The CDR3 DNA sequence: TGTGCCAGCAGTTTATATCAGTGGGAGAGCGGGGAGCAGTTCTTA.

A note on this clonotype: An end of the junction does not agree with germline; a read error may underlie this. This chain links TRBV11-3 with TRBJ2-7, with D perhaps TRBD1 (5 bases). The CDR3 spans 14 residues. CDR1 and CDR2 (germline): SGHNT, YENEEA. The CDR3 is CATSKTALAYVQYF. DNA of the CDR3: TGTGCCACCAGCAAGACAGCACTGGCCTACGTGCAGTACTTC.

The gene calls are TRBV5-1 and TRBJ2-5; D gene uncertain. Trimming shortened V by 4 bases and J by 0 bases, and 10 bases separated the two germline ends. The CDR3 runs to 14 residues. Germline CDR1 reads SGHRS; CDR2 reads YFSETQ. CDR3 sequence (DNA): TGCGCCAGCAGCAGAGGCAGTTACCAAGAGACCCAGTACTTC. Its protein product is CASSRGSYQETQYF.

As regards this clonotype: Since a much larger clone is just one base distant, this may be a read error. CDR3: CSVAGLDEQSF. The CDR3 nucleotides read TGCAGCGTTGCGGGCCTGGATGAGCAGTCCTTC. V gene TRBV29-1 combines with J gene TRBJ2-1; D is unresolved. Germline loops: CDR1 SQVTM, CDR2 ANQGSEA. The CDR3 is made up of 11 amino acids.

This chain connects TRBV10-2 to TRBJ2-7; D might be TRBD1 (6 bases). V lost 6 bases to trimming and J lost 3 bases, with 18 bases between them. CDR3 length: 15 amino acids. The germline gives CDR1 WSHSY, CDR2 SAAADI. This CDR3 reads CASRSNTGPYYEQYV. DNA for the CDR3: TGCGCCAGCAGATCCAACACAGGGCCTTACTACGAGCAGTACGTC.

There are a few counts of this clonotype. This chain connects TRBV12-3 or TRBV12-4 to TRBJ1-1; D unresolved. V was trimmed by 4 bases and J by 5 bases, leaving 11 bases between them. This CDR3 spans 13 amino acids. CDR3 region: CASSSVPITEAFF. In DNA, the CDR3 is TGTGCCAGCAGTTCTGTCCCAATTACTGAAGCTTTCTTT.

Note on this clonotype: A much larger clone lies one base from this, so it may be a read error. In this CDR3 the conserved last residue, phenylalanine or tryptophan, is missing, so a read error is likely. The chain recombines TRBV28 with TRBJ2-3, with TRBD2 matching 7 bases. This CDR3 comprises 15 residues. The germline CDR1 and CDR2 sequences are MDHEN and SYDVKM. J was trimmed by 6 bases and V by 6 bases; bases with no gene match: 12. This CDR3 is CASSPRTTGRDTQYC. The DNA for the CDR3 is TGTGCCAGCAGCCCTCGGACCACCGGGAGGGATACGCAGTATTGT.

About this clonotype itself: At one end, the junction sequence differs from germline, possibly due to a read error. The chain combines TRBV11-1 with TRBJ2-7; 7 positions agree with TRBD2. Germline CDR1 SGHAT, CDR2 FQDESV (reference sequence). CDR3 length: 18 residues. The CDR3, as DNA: TGTGCCAGCAGCACCGTTCTTGGACTAGTGGGATTGTCGGCCGAGCGGTACTTC. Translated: CASSTVLGLVGLSAERYF.

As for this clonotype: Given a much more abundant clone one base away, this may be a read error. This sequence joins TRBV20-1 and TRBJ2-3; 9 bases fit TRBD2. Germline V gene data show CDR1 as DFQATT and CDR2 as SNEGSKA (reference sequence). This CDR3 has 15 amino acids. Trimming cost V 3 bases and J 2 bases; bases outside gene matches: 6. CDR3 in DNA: TGCAGTGCTAGTGGGGCGGGAGGGGACACAGATACGCAGTATTTT. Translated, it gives CSASGAGGDTDTQYF.

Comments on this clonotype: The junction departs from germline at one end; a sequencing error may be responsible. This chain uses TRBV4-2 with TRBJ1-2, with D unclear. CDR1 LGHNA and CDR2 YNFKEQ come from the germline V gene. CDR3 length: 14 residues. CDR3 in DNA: TGTGCCAGCAGCCGGGCGGGCTCCAACTATGGCTGCATCTTC. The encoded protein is CASSRAGSNYGCIF.

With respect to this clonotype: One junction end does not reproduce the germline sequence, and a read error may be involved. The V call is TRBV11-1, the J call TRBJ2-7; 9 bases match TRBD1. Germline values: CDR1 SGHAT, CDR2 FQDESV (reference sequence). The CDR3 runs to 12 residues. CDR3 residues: CVSSGQGRKQYF. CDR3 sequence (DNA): TGTGTCAGCAGCGGACAGGGGCGCAAGCAGTATTTC.

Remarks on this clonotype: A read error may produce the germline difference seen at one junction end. CDR3 loop: CASNSQTRNIQHF. CDR3 nucleotide sequence: TGTGCAAGCAACTCCCAGACAAGAAACATTCAGCACTTC. The chain has TRBV11-2 and TRBJ2-4; no firm D call. The CDR3 is made up of 13 amino acids. Germline loops: CDR1 SGHAT, CDR2 FQNNGV.

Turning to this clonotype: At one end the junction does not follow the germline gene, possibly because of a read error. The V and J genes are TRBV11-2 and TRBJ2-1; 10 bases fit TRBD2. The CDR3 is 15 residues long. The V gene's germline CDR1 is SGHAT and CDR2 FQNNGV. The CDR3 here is CTSSLTSGSYNEQFF. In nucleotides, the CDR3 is TGTACCAGCAGCTTGACTAGCGGGTCATACAATGAGCAGTTCTTC.

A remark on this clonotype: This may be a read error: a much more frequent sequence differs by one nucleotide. Here the CDR3 DNA reads TGCAGTGCTATTAAGAGGGTCTACGAGCAGTACTTC. Protein product: CSAIKRVYEQYF. The V call is TRBV20-1, the J call TRBJ2-7; perhaps TRBD2 as D (5 bases). V was trimmed by 4 bases and J by 3 bases, leaving 10 bases between them. Germline assignment: CDR1 DFQATT and CDR2 SNEGSKA (reference sequence). The CDR3 runs to 12 residues.

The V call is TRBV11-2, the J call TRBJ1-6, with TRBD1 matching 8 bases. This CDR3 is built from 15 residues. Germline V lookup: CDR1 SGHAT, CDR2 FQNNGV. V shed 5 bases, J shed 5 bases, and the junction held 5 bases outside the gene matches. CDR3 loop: CASSPGQGHNSPLHF. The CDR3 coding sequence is TGTGCCAGCAGCCCAGGACAGGGTCATAATTCACCCCTCCACTTT. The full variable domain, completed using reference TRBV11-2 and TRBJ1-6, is EAGVAQSPRYKIIEKRQSVAFWCNPISGHATLYWYQQILGQGPKLLIQFQNNGVVDDSQLPKDRFSAERLKGVDSTLKIQPAKLEDSAVYLCASSPGQGHNSPLHFGNGTRLTVT.

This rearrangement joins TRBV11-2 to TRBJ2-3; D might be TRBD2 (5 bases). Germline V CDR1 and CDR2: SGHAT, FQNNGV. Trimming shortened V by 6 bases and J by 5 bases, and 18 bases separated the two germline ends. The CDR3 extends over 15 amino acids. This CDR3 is CASSPGRTYIDTQYF. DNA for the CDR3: TGTGCCAGCAGTCCGGGGAGAACTTACATAGATACGCAGTATTTT.

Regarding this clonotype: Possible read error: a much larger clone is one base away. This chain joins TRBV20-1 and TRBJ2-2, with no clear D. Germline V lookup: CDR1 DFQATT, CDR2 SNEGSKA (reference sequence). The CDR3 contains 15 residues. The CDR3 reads CSARGPLANTRELFF. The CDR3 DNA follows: TGCAGTGCTAGAGGCCCCCTCGCGAACACCCGGGAGCTGTTTTTT.

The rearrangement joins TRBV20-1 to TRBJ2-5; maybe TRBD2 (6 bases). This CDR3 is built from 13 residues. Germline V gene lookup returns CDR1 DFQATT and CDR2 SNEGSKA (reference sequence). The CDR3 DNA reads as TGCAACGCTAACGAGGGAGGTCAAGAGACCCAGTACTTC. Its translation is CNANEGGQETQYF.

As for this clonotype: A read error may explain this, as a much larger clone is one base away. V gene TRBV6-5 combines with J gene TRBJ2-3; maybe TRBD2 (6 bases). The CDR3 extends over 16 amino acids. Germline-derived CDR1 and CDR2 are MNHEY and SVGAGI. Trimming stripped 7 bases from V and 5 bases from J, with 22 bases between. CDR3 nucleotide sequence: TGTGCCAGCACCTACCGCGGAGTAGCGGCTAGAGATACGCAGTATTTT. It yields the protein CASTYRGVAARDTQYF.